This T cell receptor (beta chain) was captured in a study of T cells after yellow fever vaccination. This clonotype was seen a handful of times. Germline values: CDR1 MNHNS, CDR2 SASEGT. With 7 bases removed from V and 1 base from J, the gap between germline ends came to 9 bases. This CDR3 spans 13 amino acids. As TCR cDNA was made by 5'RACE template switching, a universal primer site and UMIs were added. TCRdb passed the 5' RACE reads through MiXCR, listing each CDR3 protein once. The repertoire holds over 300,000 distinct CDR3 sequences, approximately 7% seen once, with around 17% in the top ten. This specimen was PBMCs, taken more than 35 days after the first yellow fever vaccination. The TCR originated in a man aged 18 to 29 who received the YFV17D yellow fever vaccine. V is TRBV6-1 and J is TRBJ2-3, with D unclear. The CDR3 reads CASIAPGTDTQYF. In DNA form, the CDR3 reads TGTGCCAGCATTGCGCCCGGCACAGATACGCAGTATTTT.